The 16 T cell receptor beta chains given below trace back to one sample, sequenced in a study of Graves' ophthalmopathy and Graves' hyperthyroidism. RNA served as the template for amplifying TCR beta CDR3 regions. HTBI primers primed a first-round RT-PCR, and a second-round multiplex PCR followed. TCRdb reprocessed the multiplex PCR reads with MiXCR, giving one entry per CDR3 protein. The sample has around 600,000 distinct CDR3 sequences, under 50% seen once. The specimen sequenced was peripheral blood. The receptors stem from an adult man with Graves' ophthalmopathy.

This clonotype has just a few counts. This CDR3 reads CASSSREDLNQPQHF. In nucleotides, the CDR3 is TGTGCCAGCAGCTCCCGGGAGGACCTCAATCAGCCCCAGCATTTT. The rearrangement uses TRBV6-5 and TRBJ1-5, with D hard to call. Germline assignment: CDR1 MNHEY and CDR2 SVGAGI. V dropped 6 bases and J dropped 3 bases, with 15 bases sitting between them. The CDR3 totals 15 residues.

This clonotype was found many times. The CDR3 protein is CASRPNPGQGPSGANVLTF. The DNA of the CDR3 is TGTGCCAGTAGGCCTAACCCGGGACAGGGACCCTCTGGGGCCAACGTCCTGACTTTC. The chain recombines TRBV19 with TRBJ2-6; 9 nucleotides match TRBD1. Germline V gene sequence: CDR1 LNHDA, CDR2 SQIVND (reference sequence). The V gene end was trimmed by 6 bases and the J gene end by 0 bases; junction bases not matched to a gene: 12. CDR3 length equals 19 residues.

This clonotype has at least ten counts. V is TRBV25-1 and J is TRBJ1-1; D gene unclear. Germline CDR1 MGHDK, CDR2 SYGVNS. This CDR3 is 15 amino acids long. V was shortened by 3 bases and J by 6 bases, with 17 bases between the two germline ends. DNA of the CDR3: TGTGCCAGCAGTGATCCCTCGGCGGCATTTGCTGAAGCTTTCTTT. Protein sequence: CASSDPSAAFAEAFF.

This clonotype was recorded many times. For the CDR3, the DNA is TGCAGTGCTACCGGACGCAGGGACCAAGAGACCCAGTACTTC. Residues: CSATGRRDQETQYF. The chain combines TRBV20-1 with TRBJ2-5, with D possibly matching TRBD1 (5 bases). This CDR3 comprises 14 residues. Germline V gene sequence: CDR1 DFQATT, CDR2 SNEGSKA (reference sequence). Deletions cut 4 bases from V and 0 bases from J, with 12 bases between.

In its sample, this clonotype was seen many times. CDR3 nucleotides: TGCAGTGCTAGAGATCAGGGTACGACTGAAGCTTTCTTT. This encodes CSARDQGTTEAFF. The chain uses TRBV20-1 and TRBJ1-1; tentative D call: TRBD1 (5 bases). CDR3 length equals 13 residues. V lost 0 bases and J 5 bases, leaving 10 bases between the germline ends. From germline, CDR1 is DFQATT and CDR2 SNEGSKA (reference sequence).

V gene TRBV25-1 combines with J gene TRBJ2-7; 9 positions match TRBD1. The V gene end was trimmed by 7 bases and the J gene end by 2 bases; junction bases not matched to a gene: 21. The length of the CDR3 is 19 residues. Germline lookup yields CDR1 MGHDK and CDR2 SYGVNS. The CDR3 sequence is CASTPPASPQGQGTYEQYF. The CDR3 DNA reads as TGTGCCAGCACACCTCCGGCCAGCCCCCAGGGACAGGGAACCTACGAGCAGTACTTC.

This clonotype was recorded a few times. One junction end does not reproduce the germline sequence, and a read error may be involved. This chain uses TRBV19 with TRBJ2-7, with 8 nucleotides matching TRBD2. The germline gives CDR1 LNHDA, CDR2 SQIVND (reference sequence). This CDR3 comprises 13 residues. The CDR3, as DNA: TGTGCCAGTAGTAATCTCGCGGGGGGCGAGCAGCACTTC. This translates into CASSNLAGGEQHF.

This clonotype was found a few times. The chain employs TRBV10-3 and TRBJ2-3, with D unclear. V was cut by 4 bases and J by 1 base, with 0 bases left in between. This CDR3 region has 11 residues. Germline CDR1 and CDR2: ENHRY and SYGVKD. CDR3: CAISGTDTQYF. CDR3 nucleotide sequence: TGTGCCATCAGTGGCACAGATACGCAGTATTTT.

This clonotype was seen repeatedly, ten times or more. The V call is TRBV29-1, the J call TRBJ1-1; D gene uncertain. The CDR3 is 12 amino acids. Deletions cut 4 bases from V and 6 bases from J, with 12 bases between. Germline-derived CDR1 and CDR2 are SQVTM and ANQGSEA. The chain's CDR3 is CSVGRLGSEAFF. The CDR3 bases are TGCAGCGTTGGACGTTTGGGCTCTGAAGCTTTCTTT.

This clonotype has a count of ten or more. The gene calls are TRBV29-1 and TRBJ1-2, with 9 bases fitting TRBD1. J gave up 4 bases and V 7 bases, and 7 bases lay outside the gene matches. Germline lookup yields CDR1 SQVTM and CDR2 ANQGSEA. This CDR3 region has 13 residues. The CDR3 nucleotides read TGCAGCGCCGAGGACAGGGGAGGCTATGGCTACACCTTC. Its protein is CSAEDRGGYGYTF.

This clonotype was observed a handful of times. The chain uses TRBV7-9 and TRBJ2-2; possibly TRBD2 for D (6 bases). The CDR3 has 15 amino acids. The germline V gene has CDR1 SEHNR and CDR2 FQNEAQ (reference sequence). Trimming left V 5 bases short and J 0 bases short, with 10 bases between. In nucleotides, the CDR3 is TGTGCCAGCAGCCCGGGACTCCCGAACACCGGGGAGCTGTTTTTT. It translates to CASSPGLPNTGELFF.

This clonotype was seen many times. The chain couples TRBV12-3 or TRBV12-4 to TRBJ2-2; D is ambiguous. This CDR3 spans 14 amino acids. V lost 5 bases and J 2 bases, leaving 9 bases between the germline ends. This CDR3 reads CASSPEGNTGELFF. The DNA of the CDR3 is TGTGCCAGCAGTCCCGAAGGTAACACCGGGGAGCTGTTTTTT.

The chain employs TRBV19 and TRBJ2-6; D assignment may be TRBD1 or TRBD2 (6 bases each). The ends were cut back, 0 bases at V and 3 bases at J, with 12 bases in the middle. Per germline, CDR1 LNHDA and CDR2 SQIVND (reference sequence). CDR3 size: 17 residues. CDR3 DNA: TGTGCCAGTAGTATAGAGTACGGGGGCGGTGGGGCCAACGTCCTGACTTTC. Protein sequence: CASSIEYGGGGANVLTF.

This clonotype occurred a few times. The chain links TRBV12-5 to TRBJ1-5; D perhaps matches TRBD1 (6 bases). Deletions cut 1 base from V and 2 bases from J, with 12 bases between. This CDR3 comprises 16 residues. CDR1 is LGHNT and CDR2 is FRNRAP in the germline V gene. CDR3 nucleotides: TGTGCTAGTGGTTTGGAGGGGGGCAGGGGCAATCAGCCCCAGCATTTT. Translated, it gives CASGLEGGRGNQPQHF.

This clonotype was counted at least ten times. In DNA form, the CDR3 reads TGTGCCAGCGCTGGGGGACTGAATAGCAATCAGCCCCAGCATTTT. Protein sequence: CASAGGLNSNQPQHF. The chain uses TRBV5-5 and TRBJ1-5; maybe TRBD1 (5 bases). Germline V gene data show CDR1 as SGHKS and CDR2 as YYEKEE (reference sequence). The CDR3 is 15 residues long. Trimming removed 7 bases from V and 0 bases from J, with 14 bases in between. The full variable domain, with the rest looked up from reference TRBV5-5 and TRBJ1-5, is DAGVTQSPTHLIKTRGQQVTLRCSPISGHKSVSWYQQVLGQGPQFIFQYYEKEERGRGNFPDRFSARQFPNYSSELNVNALLLGDSALYLCASAGGLNSNQPQHFGDGTRLSIL.

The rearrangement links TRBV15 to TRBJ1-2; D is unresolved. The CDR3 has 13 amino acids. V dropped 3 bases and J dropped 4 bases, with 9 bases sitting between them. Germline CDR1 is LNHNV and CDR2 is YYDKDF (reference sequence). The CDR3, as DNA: TGTGCCACCAGCAGTCCGACCGCCTATGGCTACACCTTC. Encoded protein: CATSSPTAYGYTF.